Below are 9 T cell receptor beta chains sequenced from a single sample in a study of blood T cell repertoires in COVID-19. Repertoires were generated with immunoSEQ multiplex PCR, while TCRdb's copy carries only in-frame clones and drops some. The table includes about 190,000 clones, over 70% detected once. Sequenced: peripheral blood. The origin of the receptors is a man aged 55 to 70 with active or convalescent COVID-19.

The CDR3 is CASSLNPADTQYF. In DNA, the CDR3 is TGTGCCAGCAGCTTAAACCCGGCAGATACGCAGTATTTT. This chain connects TRBV7-3 to TRBJ2-3; unclear D gene. Germline V gives CDR1 SGHTA, CDR2 FQGTGA. The germline V and J ends were trimmed by 1 base and 4 bases, with 6 bases remaining between them. The CDR3 covers 13 residues.

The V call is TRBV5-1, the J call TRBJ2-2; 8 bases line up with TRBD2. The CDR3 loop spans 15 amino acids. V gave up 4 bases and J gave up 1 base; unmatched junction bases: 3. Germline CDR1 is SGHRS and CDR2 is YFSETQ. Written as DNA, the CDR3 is TGCGCCAGCAGCGTGAGCGGGAGGAACACCGGGGAGCTGTTTTTT. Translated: CASSVSGRNTGELFF.

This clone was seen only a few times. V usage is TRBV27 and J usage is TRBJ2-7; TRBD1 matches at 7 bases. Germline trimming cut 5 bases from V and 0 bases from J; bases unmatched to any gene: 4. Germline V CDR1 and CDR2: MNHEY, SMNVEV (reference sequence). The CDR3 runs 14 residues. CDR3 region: CASSAQGSSYEQYF. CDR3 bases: TGTGCCAGCAGTGCACAGGGGAGCTCCTACGAGCAGTACTTC.

In DNA form, the CDR3 reads TGTGCCAGCACCCCCCGGGCCCGGGGGAATGAAAAACTGTTTTTT. It specifies CASTPRARGNEKLFF. V is TRBV7-2 and J is TRBJ1-4; the D gene is possibly TRBD1 (5 bases). Germline CDR1 and CDR2: SGHTA and FQGNSA. There are 15 residues in the CDR3. Trimming shortened V by 7 bases and J by 5 bases, and 17 bases separated the two germline ends.

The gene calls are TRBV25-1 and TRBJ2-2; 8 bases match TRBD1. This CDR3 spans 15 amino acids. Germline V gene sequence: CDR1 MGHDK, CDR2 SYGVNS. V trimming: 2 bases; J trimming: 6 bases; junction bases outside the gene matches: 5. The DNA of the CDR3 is TGTGCCAGCAGTGAAACGACAGGGGCGGCCGGGGAGCTGTTTTTT. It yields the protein CASSETTGAAGELFF.

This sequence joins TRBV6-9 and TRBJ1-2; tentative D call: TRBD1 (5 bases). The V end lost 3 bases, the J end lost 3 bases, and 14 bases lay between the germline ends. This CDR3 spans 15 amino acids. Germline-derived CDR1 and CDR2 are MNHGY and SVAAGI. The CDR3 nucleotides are TGTGCCAGCAGTTACGCCGGGGGGGGTGACTATGGCTACACCTTC. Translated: CASSYAGGGDYGYTF.

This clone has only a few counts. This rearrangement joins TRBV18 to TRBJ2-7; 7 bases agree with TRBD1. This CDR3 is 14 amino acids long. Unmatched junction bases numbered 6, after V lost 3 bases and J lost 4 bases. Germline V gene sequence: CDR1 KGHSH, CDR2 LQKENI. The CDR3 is CASSPTGQKYEQYF. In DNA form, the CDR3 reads TGTGCCAGCTCACCGACGGGACAGAAATACGAGCAGTACTTC.

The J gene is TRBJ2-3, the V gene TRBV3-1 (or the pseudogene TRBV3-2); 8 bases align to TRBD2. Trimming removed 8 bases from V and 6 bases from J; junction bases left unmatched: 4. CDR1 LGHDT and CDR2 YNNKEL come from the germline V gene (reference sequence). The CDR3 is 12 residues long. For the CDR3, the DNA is TGTGCCAGCTCAGCGGGAGCCGATACGCAGTATTTT. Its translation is CASSAGADTQYF.

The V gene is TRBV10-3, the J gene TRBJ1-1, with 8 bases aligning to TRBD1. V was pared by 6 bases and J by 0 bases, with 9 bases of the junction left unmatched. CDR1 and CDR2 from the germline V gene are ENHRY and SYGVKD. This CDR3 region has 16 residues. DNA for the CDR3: TGTGCCATCAGCCCTGGACAGGGTCAGATGAACACTGAAGCTTTCTTT. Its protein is CAISPGQGQMNTEAFF.